Below, 18 T cell receptor beta chains from the same sample are listed, as sequenced in a study of control samples from healthy donors and cancer patients. Assay: immunoSEQ multiplex PCR; the TCRdb copy retains only in-frame clones and omits some. The table lists 170,000 or so clones, 90% of them singletons. The material sequenced was blood. These receptors were obtained from a woman aged 45-60 years in good health.

V is TRBV7-9 and J is TRBJ1-1; 9 bases align to TRBD1. The CDR3 is 15 amino acids. The germline V gene encodes CDR1 SEHNR and CDR2 FQNEAQ (reference sequence). V was clipped by 5 bases and J by 4 bases; unmatched bases: 8. The CDR3 DNA reads as TGTGCCAGCAGCGACACAGGGGGCCTGGGCACTGAAGCTTTCTTT. Translating gives CASSDTGGLGTEAFF.

The rearrangement uses TRBV19 and TRBJ2-2, with 7 bases identical to TRBD2. The V gene's germline CDR1 is LNHDA and CDR2 SQIVND (reference sequence). V lost 11 bases, J lost 5 bases, and 14 bases stayed unmatched. The CDR3 runs 15 residues. CDR3 nucleotides: TGTGCCGCCCAGGATAACGGGAGGAGGACCGGGGAGCTGTTTTTT. Its protein is CAAQDNGRRTGELFF.

The chain links TRBV5-4 to TRBJ2-3; 8 nucleotides agree with TRBD2. Germline values: CDR1 SGHNT, CDR2 YYREEE (reference sequence). CDR3 size: 17 residues. V shed 1 base and J 5 bases; nucleotides not matched to a gene: 12. CDR3 protein: CASSLRDSGGAGDTQYF. CDR3 bases: TGTGCCAGCAGCTTGAGAGATTCGGGGGGGGCCGGAGATACGCAGTATTTT.

The CDR3 is CASSLGQFNSPLHF. CDR3 nucleotide sequence: TGTGCCAGCAGCTTAGGGCAGTTTAATTCACCCCTCCACTTT. The chain recombines TRBV7-8 with TRBJ1-6; no reliable D call. Germline assignment: CDR1 SGHVS and CDR2 FQNEAQ. V gave up 1 base and J gave up 6 bases, with 7 bases separating them. The CDR3 loop spans 14 amino acids.

V usage is TRBV3-1 (or the pseudogene TRBV3-2) and J usage is TRBJ1-1, with D tentatively TRBD1 (5 bases). V gave up 9 bases and J gave up 1 base, with 6 bases separating them. Germline V gene data show CDR1 as LGHDT and CDR2 as YNNKEL (reference sequence). The length of the CDR3 is 11 residues. Here the CDR3 reads CARRGNTEAFF. The CDR3 coding sequence is TGTGCCAGGAGGGGGAACACTGAAGCTTTCTTT.

The CDR3 here is CASSAGLAGGYNEQFF. The DNA of the CDR3 is TGTGCCAGCAGCGCTGGATTAGCGGGGGGTTACAATGAGCAGTTCTTC. The chain employs TRBV9 and TRBJ2-1, with TRBD2 matching over 10 bases. J lost 4 bases, V lost 3 bases, and 7 bases had no gene match. The germline CDR1 and CDR2 sequences are SGDLS and YYNGEE. This CDR3 contains 16 residues.

The chain couples TRBV6-1 to TRBJ2-5; 7 nucleotides match TRBD2. The CDR3 consists of 14 residues. The germline V gene has CDR1 MNHNS and CDR2 SASEGT. Unmatched junction bases numbered 4, after V lost 2 bases and J lost 4 bases. The CDR3 spells CASSELPSGETQYF. CDR3 sequence (DNA): TGTGCCAGCAGTGAACTCCCTAGCGGAGAGACCCAGTACTTC.

The chain uses TRBV6-2 or TRBV6-3 and TRBJ2-7, with no clear D. The CDR3 runs 14 residues. V was trimmed by 2 bases and J by 2 bases, leaving 10 bases between them. In germline, CDR1 is MNHEY, CDR2 SVGEGT. The CDR3 region is CASSYIQQPYEQYF. Here the CDR3 DNA reads TGTGCCAGCAGTTACATACAGCAACCCTACGAGCAGTACTTC.

V usage is TRBV4-1 and J usage is TRBJ2-7; D remains ambiguous. V lost 0 bases and J 4 bases, leaving 10 bases between the germline ends. CDR3 length: 14 amino acids. Germline loops: CDR1 MGHRA, CDR2 YSYEKL. CDR3 coding DNA: TGCGCCAGCAGCCAAGAGAATTGGGGTTACGAGCAGTACTTC. Residues: CASSQENWGYEQYF.

This clone was counted once. This chain joins TRBV6-2 or TRBV6-3 and TRBJ2-5; the D gene is possibly TRBD1 (6 bases). There are 15 residues in the CDR3. Germline CDR1 is MNHEY and CDR2 is SVGEGT. The V and J ends lost 4 bases and 2 bases respectively, with 14 bases between them. The CDR3 loop is CASSFARTVQETQYF. The CDR3 DNA is TGTGCCAGCAGTTTCGCCCGGACAGTACAAGAGACCCAGTACTTC.

The chain uses TRBV5-4 and TRBJ2-4, with TRBD2 matching 8 bases. This CDR3 is 14 amino acids long. With 4 bases clipped from V and 8 bases from J, the junction kept 8 bases outside the gene matches. Looked up from germline, CDR1 is SGHNT and CDR2 is YYREEE (reference sequence). The CDR3 DNA reads as TGTGCCAGCAGCACCCATAGCGGGACTGACATTCAGTACTTC. It translates to CASSTHSGTDIQYF.

A remark on this clone: Other DNA sequences of this sample code for an identical CDR3. The chain carries TRBV5-6 and TRBJ2-2, with 8 bases fitting TRBD1. Germline assignment: CDR1 SGHDT and CDR2 YYEEEE. V gave up 1 base and J gave up 5 bases; unmatched junction bases: 1. This CDR3 spans 14 amino acids. CDR3 DNA: TGTGCCAGCAGCTTGACAGGGGGTACCGGGGAGCTGTTTTTT. This encodes CASSLTGGTGELFF.

The rearrangement links TRBV11-2 to TRBJ1-2, with D possibly being TRBD1 (5 bases). The CDR3 is made up of 18 amino acids. V lost 4 bases, J lost 1 base, and 22 bases lay in between. The V gene's germline CDR1 is SGHAT and CDR2 FQNNGV. CDR3 sequence reads: CASSSIKRGWDGNYGYTF. Here the CDR3 DNA reads TGTGCCAGCAGCTCTATTAAGAGGGGCTGGGATGGTAACTATGGCTACACCTTC.

The rearrangement links TRBV6-5 to TRBJ1-4; D is uncertain. Germline V gene sequence: CDR1 MNHEY, CDR2 SVGAGI. The ends were cut back, 10 bases at V and 8 bases at J, with 14 bases in the middle. The CDR3 runs 12 residues. The CDR3 bases are TGTGCCACCAGACCGAATGGGGAAAAACTGTTTTTT. Translating gives CATRPNGEKLFF.

This clone was counted a few times. V usage is TRBV7-2 and J usage is TRBJ2-5; 10 bases line up with TRBD2. The V gene end was trimmed by 1 base and the J gene end by 8 bases; junction bases not matched to a gene: 7. CDR1 is SGHTA and CDR2 is FQGNSA in the germline V gene. This CDR3 comprises 15 residues. DNA of the CDR3: TGTGCCAGCAGCTTAGTATCCAGCGGGGGGGGTACCCAGTACTTC. Translated: CASSLVSSGGGTQYF. The full variable domain, rest sourced from reference TRBV7-2 and TRBJ2-5, is GAGVSQSPSNKVTEKGKDVELRCDPISGHTALYWYRQSLGQGLEFLIYFQGNSAPDKSGLPSDRFSAERTGGSVSTLTIQRTQQEDSAVYLCASSLVSSGGGTQYFGPGTRLLVL.

This clone was picked up one time. J is TRBJ2-3 and V is TRBV6-2 or TRBV6-3; TRBD1 is a possible D gene (5 bases). Germline V gene sequence: CDR1 MNHEY, CDR2 SVGEGT. The CDR3 covers 15 residues. Trimming took 0 bases from V and 5 from J, leaving 12 bases between them. The CDR3 DNA reads TGTGCCAGCAGTTACTCAGGATTTAGGGGAGATACGCAGTATTTT. Translated: CASSYSGFRGDTQYF.

The rearrangement links TRBV5-5 to TRBJ1-1, with 8 bases identical to TRBD1. The CDR3 has 18 residues. Germline-derived CDR1 and CDR2 are SGHKS and YYEKEE (reference sequence). V lost 4 bases, J lost 0 bases, and 14 bases stayed unmatched. The DNA for the CDR3 is TGTGCCAGCAGCCCAGGACAGGGCGGTTCATACATGAACACTGAAGCTTTCTTT. It is translated as CASSPGQGGSYMNTEAFF.

The rearrangement links TRBV5-1 to TRBJ2-1; D unresolved. Germline-derived CDR1 and CDR2 are SGHRS and YFSETQ. V shed 0 bases and J shed 0 bases, with 7 bases lying between them. The CDR3 loop spans 15 amino acids. The CDR3: CASSLDTVSYNEQFF. CDR3 coding DNA: TGCGCCAGCAGCTTGGACACCGTCTCCTACAATGAGCAGTTCTTC.